A single sample is the source of the 17 T cell receptor beta chains below, sequenced in a study of regulatory T cells in long-lasting Graves disease. Construction of TCR beta libraries relied on iRepertoire HTBI primers and on Arm-PCR targeting CDR3 regions. TCRdb redid the calling of the multiplex PCR reads with MiXCR, one entry per CDR3 protein. This sample has a few hundred thousand distinct CDR3 sequences, with about 12% found just once. Stated time point: newly diagnosed GD, antithyroid drugs for less than 3 months. After RNA was extracted from PBMCs, the TCR library was made from it. These data were also filed under a second study, of T cells in Graves' hyperthyroidism and ophthalmopathy.

The sequenced sample was peripheral blood mononuclear cells (PBMCs), obtained at new diagnosis, from a patient treated with antithyroid drugs. The receptors here all came from a woman between 18 and 30 years old with Graves disease.

This clonotype was counted a few times. This chain joins TRBV29-1 and TRBJ1-1; a possible D gene is TRBD1 (6 bases). Trimming removed 0 bases at V and 10 bases at J, with 15 bases between. Germline V lookup: CDR1 SQVTM, CDR2 ANQGSEA. The CDR3 covers 13 residues. Here the CDR3 reads CSVEDPTGPGAFF. The CDR3 coding sequence is TGCAGCGTTGAAGACCCGACAGGCCCTGGAGCTTTCTTT.

This clonotype was counted only a few times. The J gene is TRBJ2-5, the V gene TRBV4-1, with 9 bases lining up with TRBD2. The CDR3 length is 17 residues. Germline V gene lookup returns CDR1 MGHRA and CDR2 YSYEKL. The J segment lost 5 bases and the V segment lost 0 bases, leaving 10 bases of the junction unmatched. Here the CDR3 reads CASSQDPGGGAMETQYF. The CDR3 nucleotides read TGCGCCAGCAGCCAAGATCCAGGCGGGGGGGCCATGGAGACCCAGTACTTC.

This clonotype was found a few times. The chain employs TRBV6-5 and TRBJ2-1; D remains unclear. This CDR3 has 13 residues. Germline values: CDR1 MNHEY, CDR2 SVGAGI. V dropped 2 bases and J dropped 6 bases, with 8 bases sitting between them. DNA for the CDR3: TGTGCCAGCAGTTACATTTCGAGCAATGAGCAGTTCTTC. Translated, it gives CASSYISSNEQFF.

The table lists this clonotype with a few counts. The chain carries TRBV6-5 and TRBJ1-1; D remains ambiguous. The CDR3 contains 13 residues. Germline values: CDR1 MNHEY, CDR2 SVGAGI. The V and J ends lost 0 bases and 5 bases respectively, with 7 bases between them. CDR3 bases: TGTGCCAGCAGTTACTCCCTGGGGACTGAAGCTTTCTTT. Translation: CASSYSLGTEAFF.

There are a few counts of this clonotype. The V and J genes are TRBV4-3 and TRBJ1-6, with D possibly matching TRBD1 (5 bases). Germline V lookup: CDR1 LGHNA, CDR2 YSLEER. Trimming shortened V by 0 bases and J by 6 bases, and 15 bases separated the two germline ends. The CDR3 is made up of 17 amino acids. Written as DNA, the CDR3 is TGCGCCAGCAGCCAAGAAGGGGCCGGGGCTTTTAATTCACCCCTCCACTTT. Its protein product is CASSQEGAGAFNSPLHF.

This clonotype occurred a few times. The rearrangement links TRBV6-5 to TRBJ2-2; weak D call: TRBD2 (5 bases). Per the germline V gene, CDR1 is MNHEY and CDR2 is SVGAGI. Trimming took 0 bases from V and 4 from J, leaving 12 bases between them. The CDR3 extends over 16 amino acids. The CDR3, as DNA: TGTGCCAGCAGTTACTCCTCGGGCGGGCCCACCGGGGAGCTGTTTTTT. Translated, it gives CASSYSSGGPTGELFF.

Many counts were recorded for this clonotype. The chain couples TRBV4-1 to TRBJ2-7; tentatively, D is TRBD1 (5 bases). V dropped 0 bases and J dropped 2 bases, with 11 bases sitting between them. Germline V gives CDR1 MGHRA, CDR2 YSYEKL. This CDR3 spans 15 amino acids. The CDR3 here is CASSQEGRATYEQYF. CDR3 nucleotides: TGCGCCAGCAGCCAAGAGGGCAGGGCCACCTACGAGCAGTACTTC.

This clonotype was observed many times. The chain joins TRBV12-3 or TRBV12-4 to TRBJ1-2; D is possibly TRBD1 (5 bases). V lost 4 bases and J lost 6, with 21 bases in between. CDR3 length: 16 amino acids. This chain's CDR3 is CASSSARGTLEDGYTF. The CDR3 DNA sequence: TGTGCCAGCAGTTCGGCCCGCGGGACCTTGGAGGATGGCTACACCTTC.

This clonotype turned up a few times. The chain has TRBV7-8 and TRBJ2-5, with D perhaps assigned TRBD1 or TRBD2 (5 bases each). This CDR3 has 14 residues. The germline gives CDR1 SGHVS, CDR2 FQNEAQ. Trimming took off 3 bases at V and 6 bases at J, with 14 bases between the two ends. CDR3 bases: TGTGCCAGCAGCTTCTTTGAGGGACCCAAGACCCAGTACTTC. Translation gives CASSFFEGPKTQYF.

CDR3 nucleotide sequence: TGTGCCAGCAGTTACGAGGACTACTATGGCTACACCTTC. It is translated as CASSYEDYYGYTF. V gene TRBV6-2 or TRBV6-3 combines with J gene TRBJ1-2; D unclear. Germline values: CDR1 MNHEY, CDR2 SVGEGT. V lost 2 bases, J lost 3 bases, and 7 bases lay in between. The CDR3 is 13 amino acids.

In its sample, this clonotype was seen many times. The chain joins TRBV20-1 to TRBJ2-7, with D perhaps matching TRBD2 (5 bases). The CDR3 length is 13 residues. The germline V gene has CDR1 DFQATT and CDR2 SNEGSKA (reference sequence). The V end was cut by 5 bases, the J end by 1 base, with 12 bases between. CDR3 residues: CSAATTGSYEQYV. CDR3 in DNA: TGCAGTGCTGCCACCACGGGGTCCTACGAGCAGTACGTC.

The genes are TRBV20-1 and TRBJ2-1, with 10 bases identical to TRBD2. CDR1 and CDR2 from the germline V gene are DFQATT and SNEGSKA (reference sequence). This CDR3 has 15 amino acids. J was trimmed by 8 bases and V by 3 bases; bases with no gene match: 10. CDR3 coding DNA: TGCAGTGCTAGCACGATTAGCGGGGGGACTCATGAGCAGTTCTTC. Translated: CSASTISGGTHEQFF.

This clonotype occurred many times. The genes are TRBV20-1 and TRBJ2-3, with unresolved D. Per the germline V gene, CDR1 is DFQATT and CDR2 is SNEGSKA (reference sequence). V lost 2 bases and J lost 1, with 13 bases in between. The CDR3 extends over 15 amino acids. DNA for the CDR3: TGCAGTGCTAGAACCTCAGGTGAAGGCACAGATACGCAGTATTTT. Translation: CSARTSGEGTDTQYF.

This clonotype showed up many times. The junction departs from germline at one end; a sequencing error may be responsible. The gene calls are TRBV6-1 and TRBJ2-7, with TRBD2 as a possible D gene (8 bases). This CDR3 spans 16 amino acids. Per the germline V gene, CDR1 is MNHNS and CDR2 is SASEGT. CDR3 amino acids: CASSFGGDGTVKWESF. The CDR3, as DNA: TGTGCCAGCTCCTTCGGGGGGGACGGGACAGTGAAATGGGAGTCCTTC.

On this clonotype: This may come from a read error, since a much larger clone is one base off. The chain uses TRBV27 and TRBJ2-1, with 8 bases that match TRBD2. CDR1 and CDR2 from the germline V gene are MNHEY and SMNVEV (reference sequence). V was pared by 9 bases and J by 4 bases, with 11 bases of the junction left unmatched. This CDR3 region has 15 residues. The CDR3 here is CARSRAGGGYNEQFF. Written as DNA, the CDR3 is TGTGCCAGAAGTCGGGCGGGAGGAGGGTACAATGAGCAGTTCTTC.

In this sample, this clonotype turned up many times. The chain carries TRBV12-3 or TRBV12-4 and TRBJ1-1, with D possibly matching TRBD1 (6 bases). Between the trimmed V and J ends, which lost 2 bases and 5 bases, there was a span of 15 bases. CDR3 length equals 15 residues. The CDR3 coding sequence is TGTGCCAGCAGTTTACTGGGGGCGCCTCGGACTGAAGCTTTCTTT. It is translated as CASSLLGAPRTEAFF.

The chain carries TRBV19 and TRBJ1-2, with 9 nucleotides matching TRBD1. Germline V gene lookup returns CDR1 LNHDA and CDR2 SQIVND (reference sequence). The trim removed 4 bases at V and 4 bases at J, leaving 7 bases unmatched. This CDR3 region has 15 residues. The CDR3 DNA sequence: TGTGCCAGTAGTACGACAGGGGGGATAGGCTATGGCTACACCTTC. Its translation is CASSTTGGIGYGYTF. Filled out from reference TRBV19 and TRBJ1-2, the complete variable domain reads DGGITQSPKYLFRKEGQNVTLSCEQNLNHDAMYWYRQDPGQGLRLIYYSQIVNDFQKGDIAEGYSVSREKKESFPLTVTSAQKNPTAFYLCASSTTGGIGYGYTFGSGTRLTVV.